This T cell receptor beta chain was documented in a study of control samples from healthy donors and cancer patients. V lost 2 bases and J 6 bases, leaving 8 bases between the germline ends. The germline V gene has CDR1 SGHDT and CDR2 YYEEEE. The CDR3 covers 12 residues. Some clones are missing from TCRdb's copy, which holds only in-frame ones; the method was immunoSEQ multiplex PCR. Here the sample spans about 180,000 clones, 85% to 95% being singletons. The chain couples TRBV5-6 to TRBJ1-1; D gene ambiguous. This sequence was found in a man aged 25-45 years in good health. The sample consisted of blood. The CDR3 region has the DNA TGTGCCAGCAGCTTCGGCAGCGCTGAAGCTTTCTTT. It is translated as CASSFGSAEAFF. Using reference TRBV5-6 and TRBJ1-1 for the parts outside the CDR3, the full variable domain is DAGVTQSPTHLIKTRGQQVTLRCSPKSGHDTVSWYQQALGQGPQFIFQYYEEEERQRGNFPDRFSGHQFPNYSSELNVNALLLGDSALYLCASSFGSAEAFFGQGTRLTVV.